This is a list of T cell receptor beta chains from one sample in a study of blood T cell repertoires in COVID-19. Repertoires were generated with immunoSEQ multiplex PCR, while TCRdb's copy carries only in-frame clones and drops some. The table includes 150,000 to 200,000 clones, over 75% detected once. Sequences were obtained from PBMCs or T cells enriched from blood (not recorded which). Receptor source: a man in his forties or fifties who had recovered from COVID-19. The CDR3 runs from the conserved cysteine through the conserved F or W. A D gene is named only where the DNA matches it firmly. Clone size, where shown, is once, few, many, or a class for clones that have expanded.

V	D	J	length	size	CDR3	DNA
TRBV5-1	TRBD1	TRBJ1-2	17	many	CASSLKQGASRGYGYTF	TGCGCCAGCAGCTTGAAACAGGGGGCGTCAAGGGGCTATGGCTACACCTTC
TRBV10-3	NA	TRBJ1-2	14	NA	CAISEGARSYGYTF	TGTGCCATCAGTGAAGGGGCTAGAAGTTATGGCTACACCTTC
TRBV5-1	TRBD2	TRBJ2-5	14	NA	CASQAGGARETQYF	TGCGCCAGCCAAGCGGGGGGCGCCAGGGAGACCCAGTACTTC
TRBV3-1/TRBV3-2	NA	TRBJ1-2	14	NA	CASSLLLDSYGYTF	TGTGCCAGCAGTCTCCTTTTAGACAGCTATGGCTACACCTTC
TRBV7-9	NA	TRBJ1-1	14	NA	CASSLDRQNTEAFF	TGTGCCAGCAGCTTGGACAGACAAAACACTGAAGCTTTCTTT
TRBV30	NA	TRBJ1-2	12	NA	CAWIAGNYGYTF	TGTGCCTGGATTGCAGGAAACTATGGCTACACCTTC
TRBV10-3	NA	TRBJ1-1	13	NA	CAIRRTENTEAFF	TGTGCCATCAGGAGGACAGAGAACACTGAAGCTTTCTTT
TRBV6-1	NA	TRBJ1-2	15	NA	CASSEETGRGWGYTF	TGTGCCAGCAGTGAAGAAACGGGCAGGGGCTGGGGCTACACCTTC
TRBV5-1	TRBD1	TRBJ1-2	16	NA	CASSPGDRDSFGGYTF	TGCGCCAGCAGCCCGGGAGACAGGGATAGTTTTGGTGGCTACACCTTC
TRBV6-5	NA	TRBJ2-3	13	NA	CASSYFQRDTQYF	TGTGCCAGCAGTTACTTTCAGCGGGATACGCAGTATTTT
TRBV5-1	NA	TRBJ1-2	14	few	CASSNLRVSDGYTF	TGCGCCAGCAGCAACCTCAGGGTGAGCGATGGCTACACCTTC